Listed below are T cell receptor beta chains from one sample, sequenced in a study of cytomegalovirus exposure and HLA in healthy donors. The method was immunoSEQ multiplex PCR; TCRdb's version includes in-frame clones alone and lacks a portion of them. The repertoire includes fewer than 140,000 clones, around 90% of them detected once, and less than 2% sits in the top ten. Specimen: PBMCs. These receptors all come from a woman younger than 30 in good health and CMV-seropositive. The CDR3 runs from the conserved cysteine through the conserved F or W. Each record gives: J gene, clone size, D gene, V gene, CDR3 DNA, CDR3 protein. A D gene is named only where the DNA matches it firmly. Clone size is not always given. Where it is, it says once, few, many or a class for expanded clones.

J gene: TRBJ1-4; clone size: NA; D gene: NA; V gene: TRBV15; CDR3 DNA: TGTGCCACCAGAACCTCGAGAGCTAATGAAAAACTGTTTTTT; CDR3 protein: CATRTSRANEKLFF
J gene: TRBJ2-6; clone size: NA; D gene: NA; V gene: TRBV28; CDR3 DNA: TGTGCCAGCAACTCCCCGAACAGGGCAAAGACGGTGGGGGCCAACGTCCTGACTTTC; CDR3 protein: CASNSPNRAKTVGANVLTF
J gene: TRBJ2-2; clone size: NA; D gene: NA; V gene: TRBV5-6; CDR3 DNA: TGTGCCAGCAGCTCGCGGGGTGGGATTGACGGGGAGCTGTTTTTT; CDR3 protein: CASSSRGGIDGELFF
J gene: TRBJ2-5; clone size: NA; D gene: TRBD1; V gene: TRBV27; CDR3 DNA: TGTGCCAGCAGTTTATTGGGGACAGATGAGACCCAGTACTTC; CDR3 protein: CASSLLGTDETQYF
J gene: TRBJ2-2; clone size: few; D gene: NA; V gene: TRBV6-5; CDR3 DNA: TGTGCCAGCAGTTACTCCGCCGGGGAGCTGTTTTTT; CDR3 protein: CASSYSAGELFF
J gene: TRBJ1-2; clone size: NA; D gene: TRBD1; V gene: TRBV29-1; CDR3 DNA: TGCACCGCCGGGACAGAAGCAGGCTACACCTTC; CDR3 protein: CTAGTEAGYTF
J gene: TRBJ2-7; clone size: once; D gene: TRBD1; V gene: TRBV9; CDR3 DNA: TGTGCCAGCAGCCCTCGGACAGGGTCCTCCTACGAGCAGTACTTC; CDR3 protein: CASSPRTGSSYEQYF
J gene: TRBJ2-3; clone size: NA; D gene: NA; V gene: TRBV28; CDR3 DNA: TGTGCCAGCAGTTTATCCCCCATTGTTACGCAGTATTTT; CDR3 protein: CASSLSPIVTQYF
J gene: TRBJ1-2; clone size: NA; D gene: NA; V gene: TRBV5-1; CDR3 DNA: TGCGCCAGCAGCTTTACAGGGTCCCCGCTCGGCTACACCTTC; CDR3 protein: CASSFTGSPLGYTF
J gene: TRBJ2-5; clone size: NA; D gene: TRBD2; V gene: TRBV27; CDR3 DNA: TGTGCCAGCAGTTTCCTACATCTAGCGGGGGTGGAGACCCAGTACTTC; CDR3 protein: CASSFLHLAGVETQYF
J gene: TRBJ1-1; clone size: NA; D gene: NA; V gene: TRBV11-3; CDR3 DNA: TGTGCCAGCAGCTCAGGACAGACGAACACTGAAGCTTTCTTT; CDR3 protein: CASSSGQTNTEAFF
J gene: TRBJ1-2; clone size: NA; D gene: TRBD1; V gene: TRBV27; CDR3 DNA: TGTGCCAGCAGTTCCAGGGGGCTTAACTATGGCTACACCTTC; CDR3 protein: CASSSRGLNYGYTF
J gene: TRBJ2-2; clone size: NA; D gene: TRBD2; V gene: TRBV7-9; CDR3 DNA: TGTGCCAGCAGCATAGCAACGGGGGGAGGCACCGGGGAGCTGTTTTTT; CDR3 protein: CASSIATGGGTGELFF
J gene: TRBJ1-1; clone size: NA; D gene: NA; V gene: TRBV2; CDR3 DNA: TGTGCCAGCAACAGGCAGAACACTGAAGCTTTCTTT; CDR3 protein: CASNRQNTEAFF
J gene: TRBJ1-2; clone size: NA; D gene: NA; V gene: TRBV6-5; CDR3 DNA: TGTGCCAGCAGGGAAGCGGGCGCTAACTATGGCTACACCTTC; CDR3 protein: CASREAGANYGYTF
J gene: TRBJ1-6; clone size: NA; D gene: NA; V gene: TRBV7-9; CDR3 DNA: TGTGCCAGCAGCCGGGACTCCTATAATTCACCCCTCCACTTT; CDR3 protein: CASSRDSYNSPLHF
J gene: TRBJ1-5; clone size: NA; D gene: TRBD1; V gene: TRBV2; CDR3 DNA: TGTGCCAGCAGGGTACAGGGGTGGGGTAATCAGCCCCAGCATTTT; CDR3 protein: CASRVQGWGNQPQHF
J gene: TRBJ1-1; clone size: NA; D gene: NA; V gene: TRBV7-9; CDR3 DNA: TGTGCCAGCAGCGACTCCGGGGGGACTGAAGCTTTCTTT; CDR3 protein: CASSDSGGTEAFF
J gene: TRBJ1-4; clone size: once; D gene: TRBD1; V gene: TRBV27; CDR3 DNA: TGTGCCAGCAGTTTACTGACAGGGGTGCGGGAAAAACTGTTTTTT; CDR3 protein: CASSLLTGVREKLFF
J gene: TRBJ2-7; clone size: NA; D gene: TRBD2; V gene: TRBV19; CDR3 DNA: TGTGCCAGTAGTATAGGGGGGGGACCCGGGCCGTACGAGCAGTACTTC; CDR3 protein: CASSIGGGPGPYEQYF
J gene: TRBJ2-4; clone size: NA; D gene: TRBD2; V gene: TRBV2; CDR3 DNA: TGTGCCAGCATGCAGACTAGCGGGGCTAACATTCAGTACTTC; CDR3 protein: CASMQTSGANIQYF
J gene: TRBJ2-3; clone size: NA; D gene: TRBD1; V gene: TRBV6-6; CDR3 DNA: TGTGCCAGCAGTTCGTGGGGACAGTTCACAGATACGCAGTATTTT; CDR3 protein: CASSSWGQFTDTQYF
J gene: TRBJ2-7; clone size: NA; D gene: NA; V gene: TRBV25-1; CDR3 DNA: TGTGCCAGCAGTGAATTTAGCTACGAGCAGTACTTC; CDR3 protein: CASSEFSYEQYF
J gene: TRBJ2-7; clone size: NA; D gene: TRBD1; V gene: TRBV28; CDR3 DNA: TGTGCCAGCAGGGGACAGGGGGCTACCTACGAGCAGTACTTC; CDR3 protein: CASRGQGATYEQYF
J gene: TRBJ1-2; clone size: once; D gene: NA; V gene: TRBV4-1; CDR3 DNA: TGCGCCAGCAGCCAAGCCAACCATGACAGTAGCAACACCTTC; CDR3 protein: CASSQANHDSSNTF
J gene: TRBJ1-2; clone size: NA; D gene: NA; V gene: TRBV20-1; CDR3 DNA: TGCAGTGCTAGCGGGACTTATGGCTACACCTTC; CDR3 protein: CSASGTYGYTF
J gene: TRBJ1-2; clone size: NA; D gene: TRBD1; V gene: TRBV6-5; CDR3 DNA: TGTGCCAGCAGGCCCACACAGGGGGCGATCTATGGCTACACCTTC; CDR3 protein: CASRPTQGAIYGYTF
J gene: TRBJ2-1; clone size: NA; D gene: NA; V gene: TRBV6-6; CDR3 DNA: TGTGCCAGCAGTTACCTTGTAGCGTCGAATGAGCAGTTCTTC; CDR3 protein: CASSYLVASNEQFF
J gene: TRBJ2-1; clone size: NA; D gene: TRBD2; V gene: TRBV2; CDR3 DNA: TGTGCCAGCAGTGTGAGTAGCGGGGGGAATTTTGATGAGCAGTTCTTC; CDR3 protein: CASSVSSGGNFDEQFF
J gene: TRBJ1-3; clone size: NA; D gene: NA; V gene: TRBV4-1; CDR3 DNA: TGCGCCAGCAGCCAAGATCAGTCGTACACCATATATTTT; CDR3 protein: CASSQDQSYTIYF
J gene: TRBJ2-1; clone size: NA; D gene: NA; V gene: TRBV9; CDR3 DNA: TGTGCCAGCAGCGTAGGTAGTTACAATGAGCAGTTCTTC; CDR3 protein: CASSVGSYNEQFF
J gene: TRBJ2-2; clone size: NA; D gene: NA; V gene: TRBV5-1; CDR3 DNA: TGCGCCAGCAGATCCGCCGGGGAGCTGTTTTTT; CDR3 protein: CASRSAGELFF
J gene: TRBJ2-1; clone size: NA; D gene: TRBD1; V gene: TRBV18; CDR3 DNA: TGTGCCAGCTCCCTTACAGGGGACGATGAGCAGTTCTTC; CDR3 protein: CASSLTGDDEQFF
J gene: TRBJ2-5; clone size: NA; D gene: NA; V gene: TRBV5-6; CDR3 DNA: TGTGCCAGCAGCTTGGACAGGGAGGGGACCCAGTACTTC; CDR3 protein: CASSLDREGTQYF
J gene: TRBJ1-6; clone size: NA; D gene: NA; V gene: TRBV11-2; CDR3 DNA: TGTGCCAGCAGCTTAGACAGGGCGGCAAATTCACCCCTCCACTTT; CDR3 protein: CASSLDRAANSPLHF
J gene: TRBJ1-5; clone size: few; D gene: TRBD1; V gene: TRBV28; CDR3 DNA: TGTGCCAGCAGTGCGACAGGGAGTCGTCAGCCCCAGCATTTT; CDR3 protein: CASSATGSRQPQHF
J gene: TRBJ1-5; clone size: NA; D gene: NA; V gene: TRBV27; CDR3 DNA: TGTGCCAGCAGTTGGACTCGTAATCAGCCCCAGCATTTT; CDR3 protein: CASSWTRNQPQHF
J gene: TRBJ1-6; clone size: NA; D gene: NA; V gene: TRBV6-1; CDR3 DNA: TGTGCCAGCAGTGAAGCCTCGGGACCCGGGAGTTCACCCCTCCACTTT; CDR3 protein: CASSEASGPGSSPLHF
J gene: TRBJ2-5; clone size: NA; D gene: TRBD2; V gene: TRBV2; CDR3 DNA: TGTGCCAGCACTATTAGCGGGGGGCTGGGGGAGACCCAGTACTTC; CDR3 protein: CASTISGGLGETQYF
J gene: TRBJ1-5; clone size: few; D gene: TRBD1; V gene: TRBV2; CDR3 DNA: TGTGCCAGCGGACAGGGGAATGAACAGCCCCAGCATTTT; CDR3 protein: CASGQGNEQPQHF
J gene: TRBJ2-7; clone size: NA; D gene: TRBD1; V gene: TRBV5-4; CDR3 DNA: TGTGCCAGCAGCCTGAAAACCGGGACAGCCTACGAGCAGTACTTC; CDR3 protein: CASSLKTGTAYEQYF
J gene: TRBJ2-5; clone size: NA; D gene: NA; V gene: TRBV7-2; CDR3 DNA: TGTGCCAGCAGCTTAGATGGCAATACAATAGAGACCCAGTACTTC; CDR3 protein: CASSLDGNTIETQYF
J gene: TRBJ2-5; clone size: NA; D gene: TRBD2; V gene: TRBV11-2; CDR3 DNA: TGTGCCAGCAGCTTAGATCTAGCGGGGAAGGGAGAGACCCAGTACTTC; CDR3 protein: CASSLDLAGKGETQYF
J gene: TRBJ1-5; clone size: NA; D gene: TRBD1; V gene: TRBV15; CDR3 DNA: TGTGCCACCAGCAGGATGGCAGGGGGCATTCAGCCCCAGCATTTT; CDR3 protein: CATSRMAGGIQPQHF
J gene: TRBJ1-1; clone size: NA; D gene: TRBD1; V gene: TRBV5-1; CDR3 DNA: TGCGCCAGCAGCGAGTCGACAGGGGACACTGAAGCTTTCTTT; CDR3 protein: CASSESTGDTEAFF
J gene: TRBJ2-2; clone size: NA; D gene: NA; V gene: TRBV5-1; CDR3 DNA: TGCGCCAGCAGCTTGGAGAGTCCGAACACCGGGGAGCTGTTTTTT; CDR3 protein: CASSLESPNTGELFF
J gene: TRBJ1-2; clone size: once; D gene: NA; V gene: TRBV7-9; CDR3 DNA: TGTGCCAGCAGCCACCTCCCAGTATATGGCTACACCTTC; CDR3 protein: CASSHLPVYGYTF
J gene: TRBJ2-3; clone size: NA; D gene: NA; V gene: TRBV6-1; CDR3 DNA: TGTGCCAGCAGTAGCCCGGGTGTAGATACGCAGTATTTT; CDR3 protein: CASSSPGVDTQYF
J gene: TRBJ1-4; clone size: NA; D gene: NA; V gene: TRBV15; CDR3 DNA: TGTGCCACCGTGGGGGGGGCGGAACTGTTTTTT; CDR3 protein: CATVGGAELFF
J gene: TRBJ2-1; clone size: NA; D gene: TRBD2; V gene: TRBV15; CDR3 DNA: TGTGCCACCAGCAGAGGATTACTAGCGGGGTACAATGAGCAGTTCTTC; CDR3 protein: CATSRGLLAGYNEQFF